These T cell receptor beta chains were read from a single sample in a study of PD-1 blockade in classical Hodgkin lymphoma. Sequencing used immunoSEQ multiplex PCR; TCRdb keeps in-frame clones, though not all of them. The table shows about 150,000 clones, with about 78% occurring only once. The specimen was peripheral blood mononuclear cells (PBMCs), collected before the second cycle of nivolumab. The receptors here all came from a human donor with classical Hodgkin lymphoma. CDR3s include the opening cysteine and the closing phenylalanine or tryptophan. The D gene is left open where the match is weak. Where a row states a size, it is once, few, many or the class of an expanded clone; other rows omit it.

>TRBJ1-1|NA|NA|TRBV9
TGTGCCAGCAGCGCAAGTCTGGGGCGAAGGACTGAAGCTTTCTTT
CASSASLGRRTEAFF
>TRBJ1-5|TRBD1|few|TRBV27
TGTGCCAGCAGTTCCGGGACAGGGGGAGGTCAGCCCCAGCATTTT
CASSSGTGGGQPQHF
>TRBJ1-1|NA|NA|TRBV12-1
TGTGCCAGCAGCCGAAGGGTCACTGAAGCTTTCTTT
CASSRRVTEAFF
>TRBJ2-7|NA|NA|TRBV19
TGTGCCAGTAGTATAGATCGGCACCTCGAGCAGTACTTC
CASSIDRHLEQYF
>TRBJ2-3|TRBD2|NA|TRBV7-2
TGTGCCAGCAGCCCCATCGCGGGGGCAGATACGCAGTATTTT
CASSPIAGADTQYF
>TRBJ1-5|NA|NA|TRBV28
TGTGCCAGCAGTTTACGCCGGACAGCAGTCTATAGCAATCAGCCCCAGCATTTT
CASSLRRTAVYSNQPQHF
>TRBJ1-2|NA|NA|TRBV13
TGTGCCAGCAGCTTAGAGGGAGAGAACTATGGCTACACCTTC
CASSLEGENYGYTF
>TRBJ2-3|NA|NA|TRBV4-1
TGCGCCAGCAGCCATCGGGACCGCCAAGATACGCAGTATTTT
CASSHRDRQDTQYF
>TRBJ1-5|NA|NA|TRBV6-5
TGTGCCAGCAGTTACCCAGAGACAGGAACCCAGCATTTT
CASSYPETGTQHF
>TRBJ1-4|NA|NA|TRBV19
TGTGCCAGTAGTATTCCGGGACGGCGCGAAAAACTGTTTTTT
CASSIPGRREKLFF
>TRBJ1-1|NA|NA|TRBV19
TGTGCCAGTAGTCCCGACTGGGGGGGCACCACTGAAGCTTTCTTT
CASSPDWGGTTEAFF
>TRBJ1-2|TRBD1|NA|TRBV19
TGTGCCAGTACTCAATCCGGGACAGGGGGCGCAGTAATCTATGGCTACACCTTC
CASTQSGTGGAVIYGYTF
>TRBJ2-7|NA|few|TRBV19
TGTGCCAGTAGTATAGTCCGCAGACACGAGCAGTACTTC
CASSIVRRHEQYF
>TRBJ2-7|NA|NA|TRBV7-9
TGTGCCAGCAGCTTAAGTCCCTCCAATTCCTACGAGCAGTACTTC
CASSLSPSNSYEQYF
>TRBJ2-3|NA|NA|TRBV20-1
TGCAGTGCTAGTCTCAGTGGTACGCAGTATTTT
CSASLSGTQYF
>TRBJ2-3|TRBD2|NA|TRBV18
TGTGCCAGCCTACTAGCGGGGGGTGAGACGCAGTATTTT
CASLLAGGETQYF
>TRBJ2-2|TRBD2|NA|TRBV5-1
TGCGCCAGCAGCCCCGGCGGGGGGGCGCGAGGCACCGGGGAGCTGTTTTTT
CASSPGGGARGTGELFF
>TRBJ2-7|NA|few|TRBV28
TGTGCCAGCAGGTTTTCAGGGTTCTACGAGCAGTACTTC
CASRFSGFYEQYF
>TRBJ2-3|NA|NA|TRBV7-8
TGTGCCAGCAGCTTTCACGGGGACAGCACAGATACGCAGTATTTT
CASSFHGDSTDTQYF
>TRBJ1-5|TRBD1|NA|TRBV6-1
TGTGCCAGCAGGGCGACAGGGGAAGGTCAGCCCCAGCATTTT
CASRATGEGQPQHF
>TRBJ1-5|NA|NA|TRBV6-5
TGTGCCAGCAGTTTAACAGGGACCGGGCTTCAGCCCCAGCATTTT
CASSLTGTGLQPQHF
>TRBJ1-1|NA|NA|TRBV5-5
TGTGCCAGCACCCTAAAGGGCACTGAAGCTTTCTTT
CASTLKGTEAFF
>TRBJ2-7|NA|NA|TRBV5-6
TGTGCCAGCAGCTCCGTCCCGGACAGTAACTACGAGCAGTACTTC
CASSSVPDSNYEQYF
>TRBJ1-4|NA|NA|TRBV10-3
TGTGCCATCAGTGAGACTCGACAGCGTGAAAAACTGTTTTTT
CAISETRQREKLFF
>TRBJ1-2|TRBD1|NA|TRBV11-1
TGTGCCAGCAGCTCGGGACAGAGTCATAACTATGGCTACACCTTC
CASSSGQSHNYGYTF
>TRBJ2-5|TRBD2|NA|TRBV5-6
TGTGCCAGCAGCTGGACTAGCGGGGGACGGGAGACCCAGTACTTC
CASSWTSGGRETQYF
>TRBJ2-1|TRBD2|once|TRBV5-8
TGTGCCAGCAGCGATCCGGGACTAGGGGAGTGGTTCTTC
CASSDPGLGEWFF
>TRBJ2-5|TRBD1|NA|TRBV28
TGTGCCAGCAGTCTGGCCGACAGGGGTGAGACCCAGTACTTC
CASSLADRGETQYF
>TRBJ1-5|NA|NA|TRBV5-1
TGCGCCAGCACGGAGTACGGGCCCCAGCATTTT
CASTEYGPQHF
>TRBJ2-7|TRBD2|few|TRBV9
TGTGCCAGCAGCCCCCGACTAGCGGGGGGGCTAGGAGAGCAGTACTTC
CASSPRLAGGLGEQYF